This T cell receptor (beta chain) appears in the sequencing data of a study of blood T cell repertoires in COVID-19. Study overall: The study counted Cohort 3 donors as recovered given two negative PCRs, clearance, or symptom resolution. The study drew acute and convalescent COVID-19 samples from the United States, Italy and Spain.

Participant ages covered about 18 to 89 years across around 22 US areas. Trimming cost V 0 bases and J 5 bases, with 10 bases left between them. Germline values: CDR1 GTSNPN, CDR2 SVGIG (reference sequence). The CDR3 is 14 amino acids. Methods used by the authors: Estimation of nucleated cell counts was performed using reference gene primer amplification. Method: immunoSEQ multiplex PCR; TCRdb's copy keeps in-frame clones and lacks some. The V and J calls and the clone size are those of that table, but D and trimming were determined from the DNA. The table records 350,000 to 450,000 clones, more than 75% of them present only once.

The sequence was obtained from a man aged 35 to 55 in a cohort exposed to, infected with or recovered from COVID-19 (not recorded which). What was sequenced was PBMCs or T cells enriched from blood (not recorded which). This chain connects TRBV30 to TRBJ2-2; TRBD2 might be the D (7 bases). DNA of the CDR3: TGTGCCTGGAGTGTTGCGGGGGCAACCGGGGAGCTGTTTTTT. Its translation is CAWSVAGATGELFF.